The 15 T cell receptor beta chains listed next were all sequenced from one sample in a study of blood T cell repertoires in COVID-19. TCRdb's copy holds only in-frame clones and misses some; the assay was immunoSEQ multiplex PCR. The sample holds 95,000 to 120,000 clones, over 75% seen once. Material for sequencing was peripheral blood. These receptors came from a human donor in a cohort sampled during active COVID-19.

The V and J genes are TRBV7-2 and TRBJ1-3; 7 positions match TRBD1. The V gene's germline CDR1 is SGHTA and CDR2 FQGNSA. This CDR3 is built from 14 residues. V lost 5 bases, J lost 1 base, and 2 bases stayed unmatched. The CDR3 here is CASSGQASGNTIYF. In DNA, the CDR3 is TGTGCCAGCAGCGGACAGGCGTCTGGAAACACCATATATTTT.

The chain recombines TRBV19 with TRBJ2-2; 8 bases fit TRBD2. Trimming took 4 bases from V and 5 from J; bases not matched to a gene: 6. The CDR3 runs to 15 residues. Per germline, CDR1 LNHDA and CDR2 SQIVND (reference sequence). CDR3 in amino acids: CASSNGRAGTGELFF. For the CDR3, the DNA is TGTGCCAGTAGTAACGGGAGGGCCGGGACCGGGGAGCTGTTTTTT.

This sequence joins TRBV10-2 and TRBJ2-2; D is unresolved. The CDR3 covers 13 residues. V was pared by 2 bases and J by 4 bases, with 5 bases between. Looked up from germline, CDR1 is WSHSY and CDR2 is SAAADI. The CDR3 loop is CASSETSTGELFF. CDR3 nucleotide sequence: TGCGCCAGCAGTGAGACGAGCACCGGGGAGCTGTTTTTT.

V gene TRBV28 combines with J gene TRBJ2-1; D is perhaps TRBD1 (6 bases). There are 15 residues in the CDR3. Per the germline V gene, CDR1 is MDHEN and CDR2 is SYDVKM. The V end was cut by 5 bases, the J end by 8 bases, with 19 bases between. The CDR3 spells CASSATGSSDDEQFF. In nucleotides, the CDR3 is TGTGCCAGCAGTGCGACAGGTAGTAGTGACGATGAGCAGTTCTTC.

CDR3 region: CASGERGGLTDTQYF. CDR3 DNA: TGTGCCAGCGGGGAGCGGGGGGGCCTCACAGATACGCAGTATTTT. V and J are TRBV7-9 and TRBJ2-3, with 10 bases identical to TRBD2. Germline V gives CDR1 SEHNR, CDR2 FQNEAQ (reference sequence). The V and J ends lost 8 bases and 2 bases, in that order; junction bases with no gene match: 7. The CDR3 sequence is 15 residues long.

The chain employs TRBV15 and TRBJ1-1, with D hard to call. This CDR3 contains 15 residues. The germline gives CDR1 LNHNV, CDR2 YYDKDF (reference sequence). Trimming left V 3 bases short and J 2 bases short, with 13 bases between. The DNA for the CDR3 is TGTGCCACCAGCAGGCCGGGCGGGGTTAACACTGAAGCTTTCTTT. Protein sequence: CATSRPGGVNTEAFF.

The V gene is TRBV27, the J gene TRBJ1-2; D gene uncertain. The V end was cut by 2 bases, the J end by 2 bases, with 18 bases between. This CDR3 contains 17 residues. CDR1 is MNHEY and CDR2 is SMNVEV in the germline V gene (reference sequence). CDR3 coding DNA: TGTGCCAGCAGTTTAATAGCCTCGGGTTATGCGAACTATGGCTACACCTTC. Translation gives CASSLIASGYANYGYTF.

The chain combines TRBV9 with TRBJ2-7; 7 nucleotides agree with TRBD1. Germline trimming cut 0 bases from V and 0 bases from J; bases unmatched to any gene: 3. This CDR3 contains 15 residues. Germline assignment: CDR1 SGDLS and CDR2 YYNGEE. The CDR3 DNA sequence: TGTGCCAGCAGCGTAGGGGACAGCCACTCCTACGAGCAGTACTTC. Encoded protein: CASSVGDSHSYEQYF.

The chain employs TRBV3-1 (or the pseudogene TRBV3-2) and TRBJ1-6, with 9 bases matching TRBD1. The V and J ends lost 0 bases and 7 bases, in that order; junction bases with no gene match: 4. Germline CDR1 reads LGHDT; CDR2 reads YNNKEL (reference sequence). The CDR3 is 16 residues long. The CDR3 coding sequence is TGTGCCAGCAGCCAAGACGGGACAGGGCTGAATTCACCCCTCCACTTT. Amino acid sequence: CASSQDGTGLNSPLHF.

This chain links TRBV2 with TRBJ1-2, with D unresolved. The CDR3 sequence is 13 residues long. Germline V gives CDR1 SNHLY, CDR2 FYNNEI. Trimming left V 4 bases short and J 10 bases short, with 16 bases between. The DNA of the CDR3 is TGTGCCAGCAGTGGCCCCCCTAGAGGAGCCTACACCTTC. It yields the protein CASSGPPRGAYTF.

The CDR3 nucleotides are TGTGCCAGCAGCCGTCAGGGTCAGCCCCAGCATTTT. Translated: CASSRQGQPQHF. V usage is TRBV3-1 (or the pseudogene TRBV3-2) and J usage is TRBJ1-5; possible D gene TRBD1, 5 bases. Trimming removed 4 bases from V and 6 bases from J, with 7 bases in between. CDR1 LGHDT and CDR2 YNNKEL come from the germline V gene (reference sequence). The CDR3 is 12 amino acids.

The V gene is TRBV11-2, the J gene TRBJ2-1, with D possibly matching TRBD2 (5 bases). The CDR3 loop spans 13 amino acids. Germline CDR1 reads SGHAT; CDR2 reads FQNNGV. Trimming left V 0 bases short and J 6 bases short, with 6 bases between. The CDR3 DNA sequence: TGTGCCAGCAGCTTAGATCGGGGCAATGAGCAGTTCTTC. It yields the protein CASSLDRGNEQFF.

The chain has TRBV2 and TRBJ2-1; 9 bases fit TRBD2. The CDR3 sequence is 15 residues long. V was clipped by 6 bases and J by 1 base; unmatched bases: 4. Germline V gene data show CDR1 as SNHLY and CDR2 as FYNNEI. CDR3 loop: CASSPTSGSYNEQFF. As DNA, the CDR3 is TGTGCCAGCAGCCCCACTAGCGGGTCCTACAATGAGCAGTTCTTC.

This clone turned up a few times. The J gene is TRBJ2-1, the V gene TRBV4-2; maybe TRBD2 (5 bases). CDR3 length: 15 residues. The V gene lost 4 bases and the J gene lost 4 bases, with 14 bases spanning the gap. Per germline, CDR1 LGHNA and CDR2 YNFKEQ. The CDR3 sequence: CASSRLRGSYNEQFF. CDR3 sequence (DNA): TGTGCCAGCAGCCGTCTGAGAGGGTCATACAATGAGCAGTTCTTC.

This chain uses TRBV7-3 with TRBJ1-1; TRBD1 matches at 7 bases. The CDR3 length is 14 residues. From germline, CDR1 is SGHTA and CDR2 FQGTGA. V shed 5 bases, J shed 4 bases, and the junction held 7 bases outside the gene matches. This chain's CDR3 is CASSPQPGGTEAFF. The CDR3 coding sequence is TGTGCCAGCAGCCCTCAGCCAGGGGGCACTGAAGCTTTCTTT.